The clone carrying this T cell receptor (beta chain) turned up a few times. What it binds is unknown. The V and J ends lost 4 bases and 5 bases respectively, with 20 bases between them. The CDR3 is made up of 16 amino acids. Germline V CDR1 and CDR2: MNHNS, SASEGT. This entry is derived from a study of cytomegalovirus exposure and HLA in healthy donors. The PCR ran on 60 Vbeta and 13 Jbeta primers. Clones were read by immunoSEQ multiplex PCR, and TCRdb kept only the in-frame ones, dropping some. The table includes under 95,000 clones, around 82% detected once. Healthy bone marrow donors formed the donor group. Findings and limits, study-wide: The classifier, whose performance was assessed in both the original and validation cohorts, reportedly diagnosed cytomegalovirus status with high specificity and sensitivity. Clonal expansion, a later analysis showed, was greater in HLA-associated TCR beta chains than in equally common others.

This receptor was obtained from a male donor in good health and CMV-seronegative. Material: PBMCs. V gene TRBV6-1 combines with J gene TRBJ1-1, with TRBD1 as a possible D gene (5 bases). The CDR3 DNA follows: TGTGCCAGCAGTGTCTCAAAGACAGTCGTAGGGACTGAAGCTTTCTTT. It codes for CASSVSKTVVGTEAFF.